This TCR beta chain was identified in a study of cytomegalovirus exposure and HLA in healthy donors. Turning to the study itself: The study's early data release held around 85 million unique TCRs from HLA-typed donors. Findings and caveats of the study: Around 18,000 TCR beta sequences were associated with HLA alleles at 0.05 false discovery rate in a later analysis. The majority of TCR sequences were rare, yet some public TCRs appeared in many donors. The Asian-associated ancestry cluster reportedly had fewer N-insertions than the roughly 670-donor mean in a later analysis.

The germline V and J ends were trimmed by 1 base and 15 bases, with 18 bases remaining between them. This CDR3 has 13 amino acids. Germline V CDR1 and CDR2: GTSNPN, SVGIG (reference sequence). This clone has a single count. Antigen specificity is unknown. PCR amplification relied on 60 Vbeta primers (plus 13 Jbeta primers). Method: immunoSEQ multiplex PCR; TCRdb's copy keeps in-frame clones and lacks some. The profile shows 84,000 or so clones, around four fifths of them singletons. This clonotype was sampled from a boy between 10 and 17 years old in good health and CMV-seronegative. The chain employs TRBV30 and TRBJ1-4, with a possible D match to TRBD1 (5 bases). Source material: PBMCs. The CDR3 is CAWSEDAGGGVFF. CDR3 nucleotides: TGTGCCTGGAGTGAGGACGCCGGAGGAGGGGTGTTTTTT.